A single sample is the source of the 27 T cell receptor beta chains below, sequenced in a study of T cell responses to AZD1222 COVID-19 vaccine. This table comes from immunoSEQ multiplex PCR, and its TCRdb copy is limited to in-frame clones, with some not included. The profile covers 100,000 or so clones, with 90% to 95% appearing a single time and 2.2% taken by the ten largest. Sample: peripheral blood, taken on day 0 of AZD1222 vaccination. These receptors originate from an adult in good health.

The genes are TRBV23-1 and TRBJ2-7; 7 nucleotides line up with TRBD1. TRBV23-1 is an open reading frame, and its role is uncertain. J lost 3 bases, V lost 3 bases, and 14 bases had no gene match. The CDR3 has 17 residues. CDR3 nucleotide sequence: TGCGCCAGCAGTCATTGCCCAGGTAAGGGGACAGACTACGAGCAGTACTTC. Translated, it gives CASSHCPGKGTDYEQYF.

The chain has TRBV7-2 and TRBJ2-5; D unresolved. Per the germline V gene, CDR1 is SGHTA and CDR2 is FQGNSA. Between the trimmed V and J ends, which lost 6 bases and 0 bases, there was a span of 11 bases. The CDR3 runs to 14 residues. CDR3 protein: CASSYEAYQETQYF. The CDR3 DNA follows: TGTGCCAGCAGTTATGAGGCGTACCAAGAGACCCAGTACTTC. Full variable domain (outside the CDR3, taken from reference TRBV7-2 and TRBJ2-5): GAGVSQSPSNKVTEKGKDVELRCDPISGHTALYWYRQSLGQGLEFLIYFQGNSAPDKSGLPSDRFSAERTGGSVSTLTIQRTQQEDSAVYLCASSYEAYQETQYFGPGTRLLVL.

V gene TRBV27 combines with J gene TRBJ1-5, with a tentative D call TRBD1 (6 bases). CDR1 and CDR2 (germline): MNHEY, SMNVEV (reference sequence). The V and J ends lost 1 base and 4 bases respectively, with 14 bases between them. The length of the CDR3 is 16 residues. The DNA of the CDR3 is TGTGCCAGCAGTTTATATCAGGGAGGGGGGAATCAGCCCCAGCATTTT. It specifies CASSLYQGGGNQPQHF.

In the case of this clone: Other DNA sequences in this sample translate to the same CDR3. This chain uses TRBV7-9 with TRBJ2-7; the match to TRBD2 covers 11 bases. Germline trimming cut 5 bases from V and 4 bases from J; bases unmatched to any gene: 4. This CDR3 spans 14 amino acids. CDR1 is SEHNR and CDR2 is FQNEAQ in the germline V gene (reference sequence). This chain's CDR3 is CASSRLAGGYEQYF. The DNA for the CDR3 is TGTGCCAGCAGCAGGTTAGCGGGAGGGTACGAGCAGTACTTC.

The chain uses TRBV4-3 and TRBJ2-1; no clear D gene. Germline CDR1 is LGHNA and CDR2 is YSLEER. This CDR3 is built from 15 residues. Trimming took off 4 bases at V and 7 bases at J, with 17 bases between the two ends. The CDR3 is CASSLTSSGGNEQFF. The DNA of the CDR3 is TGCGCCAGCAGCCTTACAAGCTCAGGTGGAAATGAGCAGTTCTTC.

V usage is TRBV6-2 or TRBV6-3 and J usage is TRBJ1-5; D gene ambiguous. V lost 2 bases and J 5 bases, leaving 10 bases between the germline ends. The CDR3 spans 14 residues. Germline assignment: CDR1 MNHEY and CDR2 SVGEGT. The CDR3 reads CASSYGQTHQPQHF. CDR3 coding DNA: TGTGCCAGCAGTTACGGGCAGACACATCAGCCCCAGCATTTT.

The chain has TRBV7-9 and TRBJ2-7; 11 bases match TRBD2. Germline CDR1 and CDR2: SEHNR and FQNEAQ (reference sequence). The length of the CDR3 is 15 residues. V shed 5 bases and J 4 bases; nucleotides not matched to a gene: 7. The CDR3 sequence is CASSPGTSGSYEQYF. The DNA for the CDR3 is TGTGCCAGCAGCCCAGGAACTAGCGGGAGTTACGAGCAGTACTTC.

V gene TRBV6-2 or TRBV6-3 combines with J gene TRBJ2-7; D may be TRBD1 or TRBD2 (5 bases each). V lost 2 bases to trimming and J lost 0 bases, with 11 bases between them. The CDR3 is made up of 15 amino acids. Germline loops: CDR1 MNHEY, CDR2 SVGEGT. This CDR3 is CASSYGGGYSYEQYF. Written as DNA, the CDR3 is TGTGCCAGCAGTTACGGTGGGGGATACTCCTACGAGCAGTACTTC.

The chain is built from TRBV2 and TRBJ1-2, with unresolved D. This CDR3 comprises 14 residues. Trimming left V 0 bases short and J 4 bases short, with 9 bases between. Germline CDR1 and CDR2: SNHLY and FYNNEI. CDR3 protein: CASSEAPALYGYTF. The DNA of the CDR3 is TGTGCCAGCAGTGAAGCGCCAGCGCTCTATGGCTACACCTTC.

The genes are TRBV7-9 and TRBJ1-6; the D gene is possibly TRBD1 (5 bases). Deletions cut 3 bases from V and 8 bases from J, with 11 bases between. CDR3 length equals 14 residues. Germline-derived CDR1 and CDR2 are SEHNR and FQNEAQ (reference sequence). The CDR3 protein is CASSFGTGDSPLHF. CDR3 nucleotides: TGTGCCAGCAGCTTTGGAACGGGGGATTCACCCCTCCACTTT. The complete variable domain, with remaining parts taken from reference TRBV7-9 and TRBJ1-6, reads DTGVSQNPRHKITKRGQNVTFRCDPISEHNRLYWYRQTLGQGPEFLTYFQNEAQLEKSRLLSDRFSAERPKGSFSTLEIQRTEQGDSAMYLCASSFGTGDSPLHFGNGTRLTVT.

The chain couples TRBV5-1 to TRBJ2-5; possible D gene TRBD1, 7 bases. V was clipped by 4 bases and J by 1 base, with 8 bases between them. Germline V gene data show CDR1 as SGHRS and CDR2 as YFSETQ. The CDR3 sequence is 13 residues long. The CDR3 is CASSQGGQETQYF. For the CDR3, the DNA is TGCGCCAGCAGCCAGGGGGGCCAAGAGACCCAGTACTTC.

The J gene is TRBJ1-1, the V gene TRBV9; D is unresolved. CDR3 length equals 12 residues. In germline, CDR1 is SGDLS, CDR2 YYNGEE. Trimming stripped 3 bases from V and 1 base from J, with 4 bases between. In DNA, the CDR3 is TGTGCCAGCAGCGCGACGAACACTGAAGCTTTCTTT. This codes for CASSATNTEAFF.

The V and J genes are TRBV5-4 and TRBJ2-1, with 7 bases identical to TRBD2. Germline loops: CDR1 SGHNT, CDR2 YYREEE (reference sequence). The CDR3 sequence is 15 residues long. Losses at the gene ends were 7 bases for V and 4 bases for J; bases not matched to a gene: 11. DNA for the CDR3: TGTGCCAGCGGACTAGACTTAAATGAATACAATGAGCAGTTCTTC. This codes for CASGLDLNEYNEQFF.

V and J are TRBV29-1 and TRBJ2-1; 9 nucleotides align to TRBD1. The CDR3 consists of 15 residues. Germline CDR1 is SQVTM and CDR2 is ANQGSEA. V gave up 3 bases and J gave up 8 bases; unmatched junction bases: 11. Here the CDR3 reads CSVERWDREYYEQFF. The CDR3 coding sequence is TGCAGCGTTGAGCGTTGGGACAGGGAGTACTATGAGCAGTTCTTC.

This clone showed up just once. The genes are TRBV5-1 and TRBJ1-1; D is undetermined. With 6 bases removed from V and 2 bases from J, the gap between germline ends came to 11 bases. Germline loops: CDR1 SGHRS, CDR2 YFSETQ. CDR3 length: 13 residues. The CDR3 loop is CASKNTLNTEAFF. CDR3 DNA sequence: TGCGCCAGCAAGAACACCTTAAACACTGAAGCTTTCTTT.

The rearrangement joins TRBV6-2 or TRBV6-3 to TRBJ1-1; no firm D call. Trimming removed 1 base from V and 5 bases from J, with 8 bases in between. Germline lookup yields CDR1 MNHEY and CDR2 SVGEGT. The CDR3 contains 13 residues. The CDR3 DNA follows: TGTGCCAGCAGTTACTGGGTGAGAACTGAAGCTTTCTTT. It yields the protein CASSYWVRTEAFF.

The V and J genes are TRBV28 and TRBJ2-6; D is perhaps TRBD1 or TRBD2 (5 bases each). The CDR3 has 16 residues. The V end was cut by 7 bases, the J end by 2 bases, with 15 bases between. The V gene's germline CDR1 is MDHEN and CDR2 SYDVKM. The chain's CDR3 is CASTLGWGTGANVLTF. The CDR3 bases are TGTGCCAGCACCTTAGGGTGGGGGACTGGGGCCAACGTCCTGACTTTC.

The V and J genes are TRBV7-9 and TRBJ2-7; D is unclear. CDR1 SEHNR and CDR2 FQNEAQ come from the germline V gene (reference sequence). Trimming removed 5 bases from V and 2 bases from J, with 13 bases in between. The CDR3 is 14 amino acids. CDR3 sequence: CASSQNGRTYEQYF. The CDR3 nucleotides read TGTGCCAGCAGCCAAAACGGCAGGACCTACGAGCAGTACTTC.

The chain has TRBV4-2 and TRBJ2-5, with D uncertain. V shed 0 bases and J shed 1 base, with 6 bases lying between them. The germline V gene encodes CDR1 LGHNA and CDR2 YNFKEQ. This CDR3 region has 14 residues. The CDR3 DNA reads as TGTGCCAGCAGCCAAGATCCCCGCCAAGAGACCCAGTACTTC. This encodes CASSQDPRQETQYF.

The chain employs TRBV19 and TRBJ1-5; a possible D gene is TRBD1 (5 bases). CDR1 is LNHDA and CDR2 is SQIVND in the germline V gene (reference sequence). Trimming took off 7 bases at V and 0 bases at J, with 13 bases between the two ends. The CDR3 extends over 15 amino acids. The CDR3 DNA sequence: TGTGCCAGTATCCGAGACAGAGATAGCAATCAGCCCCAGCATTTT. It specifies CASIRDRDSNQPQHF. The variable domain in full, completed from reference TRBV19 and TRBJ1-5, reads DGGITQSPKYLFRKEGQNVTLSCEQNLNHDAMYWYRQDPGQGLRLIYYSQIVNDFQKGDIAEGYSVSREKKESFPLTVTSAQKNPTAFYLCASIRDRDSNQPQHFGDGTRLSIL.

The chain recombines TRBV5-1 with TRBJ2-7; 10 nucleotides match TRBD1. The CDR3 extends over 15 amino acids. The V segment lost 4 bases and the J segment 4 bases; nucleotides outside the gene matches: 8. CDR1 and CDR2 (germline): SGHRS, YFSETQ. CDR3 sequence (DNA): TGCGCCAGCAGCCTACAGACAGGGGGCAGGTACGAGCAGTACTTC. Translation gives CASSLQTGGRYEQYF.

The chain recombines TRBV9 with TRBJ2-7; 9 nucleotides agree with TRBD1. Germline CDR1 reads SGDLS; CDR2 reads YYNGEE. The trim removed 2 bases at V and 7 bases at J, leaving 10 bases unmatched. The CDR3 loop spans 15 amino acids. Written as DNA, the CDR3 is TGTGCCAGCAGCGTGGGACAGGGCCCTCGGAGGGAGCAGTACTTC. Its translation is CASSVGQGPRREQYF.

The chain employs TRBV11-3 and TRBJ2-3; no definite D call. The CDR3 extends over 13 amino acids. Trimming took 5 bases from V and 1 from J, leaving 7 bases between them. CDR1 and CDR2 (germline): SGHNT, YENEEA. CDR3 coding DNA: TGTGCCAGCAGCCGGAAAGGCACAGATACGCAGTATTTT. It codes for CASSRKGTDTQYF.

This chain joins TRBV19 and TRBJ1-4; a weak D match, TRBD1 (5 bases). The CDR3 runs to 15 residues. From germline, CDR1 is LNHDA and CDR2 SQIVND (reference sequence). The V end lost 3 bases, the J end lost 5 bases, and 13 bases lay between the germline ends. CDR3 bases: TGTGCCAGTAGTATGACCCAGGGCGAAAATGAAAAACTGTTTTTT. It is translated as CASSMTQGENEKLFF. Using reference TRBV19 and TRBJ1-4 for the parts outside the CDR3, the full variable domain is DGGITQSPKYLFRKEGQNVTLSCEQNLNHDAMYWYRQDPGQGLRLIYYSQIVNDFQKGDIAEGYSVSREKKESFPLTVTSAQKNPTAFYLCASSMTQGENEKLFFGSGTQLSVL.

This clone turned up a few times. The V and J genes are TRBV4-3 and TRBJ2-3, with 9 bases lining up with TRBD2. There are 16 residues in the CDR3. The J segment lost 4 bases and the V segment lost 1 base, leaving 6 bases of the junction unmatched. Germline V lookup: CDR1 LGHNA, CDR2 YSLEER. As DNA, the CDR3 is TGCGCCAGCAGCCAAGGGCAGCGGGGGGCCCCAGATACGCAGTATTTT. Translation: CASSQGQRGAPDTQYF.

This chain links TRBV6-6 with TRBJ2-5; 12 bases are shared with TRBD1. This CDR3 is built from 16 residues. Germline CDR1 is MNHNY and CDR2 is SVGAGI (reference sequence). V was clipped by 3 bases and J by 4 bases; unmatched bases: 6. The CDR3 DNA reads TGTGCCAGCAGTTATTCCCCGGGACAGGGGGCAGAGACCCAGTACTTC. Protein sequence: CASSYSPGQGAETQYF.

The genes are TRBV7-3 and TRBJ1-6; D not resolved. Trimming took 3 bases from V and 6 from J, leaving 12 bases between them. CDR3 length: 15 amino acids. Germline CDR1 SGHTA, CDR2 FQGTGA. CDR3 in DNA: TGTGCCAGCAGCTTCGTAGGTCCGCCTAATTCACCCCTCCACTTT. Translation gives CASSFVGPPNSPLHF.